Below, one T cell receptor (beta chain) is given with its context. These data are taken from a study of T-cell memory formation after mild COVID-19. A 5'RACE reaction primed in the constant segment made cDNA libraries of TCR alpha and TCR beta, and these carried sample barcodes and UMIs. Each CDR3 protein is one row after TCRdb ran MiXCR on the 5' RACE reads. The sample carries fewer than 400,000 distinct CDR3 sequences, about a sixth recorded once. In germline, CDR1 is SGHDN, CDR2 FVKESK. This CDR3 has 14 residues. V lost 4 bases, J lost 5 bases, and 14 bases lay in between. The clonotype comes from a man aged 18 to 30 who had mild COVID-19 (a few samples of this study predate the infection). Cell type and time point are not known. Specimen: PBMCs or a T cell subset sorted from them (not recorded which). J is TRBJ1-1 and V is TRBV14; D possibly corresponds to TRBD1 (6 bases). CDR3 DNA sequence: TGTGCCAGCAGCCCAATCGGGGGCTGGACTGAAGCTTTCTTT. Amino acid sequence: CASSPIGGWTEAFF.